The TCR beta chain under discussion was sequenced for a study of cytomegalovirus exposure and HLA in healthy donors. Looked up from germline, CDR1 is SGHDN and CDR2 is FVKESK. This CDR3 is built from 16 residues. Deletions cut 3 bases from V and 1 base from J, with 15 bases between. The PCR contained 60 Vbeta and 13 Jbeta primers. Measured with immunoSEQ multiplex PCR; TCRdb has only the in-frame clones, and not every one. This sample has approximately 91,000 clones, with roughly 67% found just once. V usage is TRBV14 and J usage is TRBJ1-2; no reliable D call. The sequencing sample was made of PBMCs. The receptor's source is a human donor in good health. This chain's CDR3 is CASSQPSLGGNYGYTF. In nucleotides, the CDR3 is TGTGCCAGCAGCCAGCCTTCCCTCGGTGGTAACTATGGCTACACCTTC.